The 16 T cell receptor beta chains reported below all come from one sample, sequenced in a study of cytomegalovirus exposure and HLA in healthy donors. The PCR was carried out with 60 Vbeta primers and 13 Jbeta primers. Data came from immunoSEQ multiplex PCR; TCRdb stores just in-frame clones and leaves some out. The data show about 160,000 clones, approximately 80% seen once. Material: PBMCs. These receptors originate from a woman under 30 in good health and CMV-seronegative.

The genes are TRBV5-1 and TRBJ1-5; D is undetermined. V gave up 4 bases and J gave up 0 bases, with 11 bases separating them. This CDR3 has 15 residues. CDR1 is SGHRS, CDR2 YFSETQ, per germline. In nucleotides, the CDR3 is TGCGCCAGCAGCCTCGGGAGTAATAGCAATCAGCCCCAGCATTTT. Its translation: CASSLGSNSNQPQHF. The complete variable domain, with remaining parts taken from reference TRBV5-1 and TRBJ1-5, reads KAGVTQTPRYLIKTRGQQVTLSCSPISGHRSVSWYQQTPGQGLQFLFEYFSETQRNKGNFPGRFSGRQFSNSRSEMNVSTLELGDSALYLCASSLGSNSNQPQHFGDGTRLSIL.

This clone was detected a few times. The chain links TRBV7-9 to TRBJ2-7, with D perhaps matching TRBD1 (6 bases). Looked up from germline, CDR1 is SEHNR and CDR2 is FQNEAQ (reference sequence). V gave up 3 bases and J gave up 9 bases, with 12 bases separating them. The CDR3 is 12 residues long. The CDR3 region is CASSFSQDRQYF. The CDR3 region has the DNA TGTGCCAGCAGCTTTTCCCAGGACAGGCAGTACTTC.

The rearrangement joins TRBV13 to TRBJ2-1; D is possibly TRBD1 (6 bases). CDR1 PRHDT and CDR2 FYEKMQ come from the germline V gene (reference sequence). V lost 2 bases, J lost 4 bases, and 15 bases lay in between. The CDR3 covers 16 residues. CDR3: CASSLQGSGAYNEQFF. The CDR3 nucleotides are TGTGCCAGCAGCTTACAGGGGTCGGGCGCATACAATGAGCAGTTCTTC.

The CDR3 DNA is TGTGCCAGCAGCTTAGGGCAGGGCCCGTCCCTCCACTTT. Translated: CASSLGQGPSLHF. The J gene is TRBJ1-6, the V gene TRBV11-2, with a weak D call TRBD1 (5 bases). Germline-derived CDR1 and CDR2 are SGHAT and FQNNGV. The germline V and J ends were trimmed by 1 base and 14 bases, with 12 bases remaining between them. The CDR3 has 13 residues.

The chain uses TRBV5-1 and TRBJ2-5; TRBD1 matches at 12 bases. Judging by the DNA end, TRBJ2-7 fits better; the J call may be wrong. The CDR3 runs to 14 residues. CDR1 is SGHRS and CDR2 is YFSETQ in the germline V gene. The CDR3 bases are TGCGCCAGCAGCTCCGGGACAGGGGGCCTCGAGCAGTACTTC. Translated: CASSSGTGGLEQYF.

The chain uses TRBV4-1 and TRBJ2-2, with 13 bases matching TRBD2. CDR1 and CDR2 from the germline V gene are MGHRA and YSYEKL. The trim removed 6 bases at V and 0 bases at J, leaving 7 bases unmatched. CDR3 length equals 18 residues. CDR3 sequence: CASRSTGLAGSNTGELFF. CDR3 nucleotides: TGCGCCAGCAGGTCCACGGGACTAGCGGGGTCGAACACCGGGGAGCTGTTTTTT.

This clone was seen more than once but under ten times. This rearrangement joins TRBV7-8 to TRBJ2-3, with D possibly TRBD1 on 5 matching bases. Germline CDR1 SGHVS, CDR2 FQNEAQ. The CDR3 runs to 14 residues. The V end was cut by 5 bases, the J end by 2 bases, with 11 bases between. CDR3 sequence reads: CASSKTGYTDTQYF. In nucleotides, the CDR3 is TGTGCCAGCAGCAAAACAGGATACACAGATACGCAGTATTTT.

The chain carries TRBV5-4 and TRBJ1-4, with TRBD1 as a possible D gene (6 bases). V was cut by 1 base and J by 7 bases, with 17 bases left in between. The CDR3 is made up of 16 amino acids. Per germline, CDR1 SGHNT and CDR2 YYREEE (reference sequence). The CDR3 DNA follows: TGTGCCAGCAGCTTGTGGCTACAGGGTGGAGGTGAAAAACTGTTTTTT. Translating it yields CASSLWLQGGGEKLFF.

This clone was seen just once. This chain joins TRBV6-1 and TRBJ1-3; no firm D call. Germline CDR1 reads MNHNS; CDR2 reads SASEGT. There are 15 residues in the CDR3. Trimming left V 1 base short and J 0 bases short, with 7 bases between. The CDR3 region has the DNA TGTGCCAGCAGTGAAGTAGCTTTCTCTGGAAACACCATATATTTT. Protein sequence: CASSEVAFSGNTIYF.

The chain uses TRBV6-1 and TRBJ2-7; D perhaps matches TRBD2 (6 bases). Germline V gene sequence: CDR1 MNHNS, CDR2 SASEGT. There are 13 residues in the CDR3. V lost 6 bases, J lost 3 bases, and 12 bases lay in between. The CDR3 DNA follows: TGTGCCAGCAGCCGGGGACTGATCTACGAGCAGTACTTC. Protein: CASSRGLIYEQYF.

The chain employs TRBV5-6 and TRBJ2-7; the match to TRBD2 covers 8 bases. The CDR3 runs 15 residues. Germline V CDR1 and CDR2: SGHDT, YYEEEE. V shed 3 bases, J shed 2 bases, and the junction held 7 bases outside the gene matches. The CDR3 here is CASSSQRGIAYEQYF. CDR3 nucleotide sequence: TGTGCCAGCAGCTCCCAGCGGGGGATTGCCTACGAGCAGTACTTC. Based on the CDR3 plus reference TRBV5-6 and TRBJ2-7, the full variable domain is DAGVTQSPTHLIKTRGQQVTLRCSPKSGHDTVSWYQQALGQGPQFIFQYYEEEERQRGNFPDRFSGHQFPNYSSELNVNALLLGDSALYLCASSSQRGIAYEQYFGPGTRLTVT.

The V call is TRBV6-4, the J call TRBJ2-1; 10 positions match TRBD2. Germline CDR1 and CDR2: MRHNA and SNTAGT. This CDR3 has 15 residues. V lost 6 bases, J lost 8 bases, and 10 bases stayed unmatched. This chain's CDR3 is CASSRSGGASDEQFF. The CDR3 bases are TGTGCCAGCAGCCGAAGCGGGGGGGCCTCGGATGAGCAGTTCTTC.

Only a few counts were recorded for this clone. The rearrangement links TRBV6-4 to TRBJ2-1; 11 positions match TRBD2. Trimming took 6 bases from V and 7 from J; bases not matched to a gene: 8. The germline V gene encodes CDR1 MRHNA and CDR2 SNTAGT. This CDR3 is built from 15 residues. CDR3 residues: CASSNVAGGRNEQFF. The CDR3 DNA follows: TGTGCCAGCAGCAACGTAGCGGGGGGGCGTAATGAGCAGTTCTTC.

This chain's CDR3 is CASSLGWGGAFF. Here the CDR3 DNA reads TGTGCCAGCAGCTTAGGTTGGGGGGGAGCTTTCTTT. The rearrangement links TRBV7-9 to TRBJ1-1; a weak D match, TRBD1 (5 bases). This CDR3 has 12 residues. Germline V gives CDR1 SEHNR, CDR2 FQNEAQ (reference sequence). Trimming cost V 1 base and J 10 bases, with 10 bases left between them.

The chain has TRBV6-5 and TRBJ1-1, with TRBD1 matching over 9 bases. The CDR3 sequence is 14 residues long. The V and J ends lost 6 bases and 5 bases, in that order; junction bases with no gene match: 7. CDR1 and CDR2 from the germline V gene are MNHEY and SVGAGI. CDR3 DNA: TGTGCCAGCAGACCTCACAGGGGGCTTACTGAAGCTTTCTTT. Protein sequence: CASRPHRGLTEAFF.

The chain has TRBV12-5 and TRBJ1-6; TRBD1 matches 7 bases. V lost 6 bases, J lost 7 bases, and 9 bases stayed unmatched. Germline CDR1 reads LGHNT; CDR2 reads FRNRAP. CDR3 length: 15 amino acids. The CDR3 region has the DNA TGTGCTAGTGGCCTCAGCCAGGGGGGAAATTCACCCCTCCACTTT. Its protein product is CASGLSQGGNSPLHF.